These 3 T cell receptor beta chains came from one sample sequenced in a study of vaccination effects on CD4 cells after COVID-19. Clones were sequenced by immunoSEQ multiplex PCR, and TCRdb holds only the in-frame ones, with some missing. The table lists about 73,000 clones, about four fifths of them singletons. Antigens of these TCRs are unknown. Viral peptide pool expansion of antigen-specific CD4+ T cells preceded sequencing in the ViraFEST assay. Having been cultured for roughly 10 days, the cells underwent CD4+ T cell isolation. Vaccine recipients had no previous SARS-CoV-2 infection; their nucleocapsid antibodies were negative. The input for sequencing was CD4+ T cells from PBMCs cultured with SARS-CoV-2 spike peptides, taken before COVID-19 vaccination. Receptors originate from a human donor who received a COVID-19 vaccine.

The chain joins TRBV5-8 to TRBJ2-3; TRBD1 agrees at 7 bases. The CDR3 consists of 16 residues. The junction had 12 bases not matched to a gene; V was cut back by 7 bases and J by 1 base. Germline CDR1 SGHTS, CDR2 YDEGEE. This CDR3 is CASPARPGQRTDTQYF. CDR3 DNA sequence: TGTGCCAGCCCTGCCAGACCGGGACAGCGCACAGATACGCAGTATTTT.

The CDR3 DNA sequence: TGTGCCAGCAGTCTAGTAAACAGGGGGCAGGACGAGCAGTACGTC. It specifies CASSLVNRGQDEQYV. This rearrangement joins TRBV6-6 to TRBJ2-7, with 9 bases matching TRBD1. J gave up 5 bases and V 5 bases, and 10 bases lay outside the gene matches. The CDR3 contains 15 residues. Germline CDR1 is MNHNY and CDR2 is SVGAGI (reference sequence).

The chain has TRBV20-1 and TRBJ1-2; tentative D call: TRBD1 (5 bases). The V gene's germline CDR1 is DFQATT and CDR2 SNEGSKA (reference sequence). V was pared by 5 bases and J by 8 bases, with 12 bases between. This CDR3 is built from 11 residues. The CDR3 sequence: CSALGAAGYTF. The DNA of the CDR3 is TGCAGTGCTCTCGGGGCCGCGGGCTACACCTTC.